One sample yielded the 31 T cell receptor beta chains listed below, sequenced in a study of T-cell memory formation after mild COVID-19. TCRdb independently ran MiXCR on the 5' RACE reads; one entry per CDR3 protein. The repertoire consists of 240,000 or so distinct CDR3 sequences, with around a tenth occurring once and the leading ten covering around 21%. Sequencing was done on a sample of PBMCs or a T cell subset sorted from them (not recorded which). Source of these receptors: a man younger than 30 who had mild COVID-19 (a few samples of this study predate the infection). Cell type and time point are not known.

The chain couples TRBV7-8 to TRBJ1-1; possibly TRBD1 for D (5 bases). Germline V gene lookup returns CDR1 SGHVS and CDR2 FQNEAQ. Trimming pared 1 base from V and 4 bases from J, leaving 19 bases between. CDR3 length: 17 residues. CDR3 loop: CASSLGGQGWVSTEAFF. Written as DNA, the CDR3 is TGTGCCAGCAGCTTAGGCGGCCAGGGATGGGTGAGCACTGAAGCTTTCTTT.

This clonotype was detected ten times or more. The V call is TRBV5-1, the J call TRBJ2-5, with 13 bases aligning to TRBD2. The V segment lost 4 bases and the J segment 1 base; nucleotides outside the gene matches: 4. Germline-derived CDR1 and CDR2 are SGHRS and YFSETQ. This CDR3 is 16 amino acids long. The CDR3 DNA reads TGCGCCAGCAGCCCCGGGACTAGCGGGGCCCAAGAGACCCAGTACTTC. Translated, it gives CASSPGTSGAQETQYF.

This clonotype was seen a handful of times. The J gene is TRBJ2-1, the V gene TRBV27, with 9 bases lining up with TRBD2. This CDR3 comprises 16 residues. Germline V lookup: CDR1 MNHEY, CDR2 SMNVEV (reference sequence). With 7 bases clipped from V and 5 bases from J, the junction kept 12 bases outside the gene matches. The DNA of the CDR3 is TGTGCCAGCATCGTTATAGCGGGGGCTCCCAACAATGAGCAGTTCTTC. Translating gives CASIVIAGAPNNEQFF.

In its sample, this clonotype was seen a few times. The chain is built from TRBV7-9 and TRBJ1-5; D is possibly TRBD1 (5 bases). Trimming took 0 bases from V and 2 from J, leaving 20 bases between them. Per the germline V gene, CDR1 is SEHNR and CDR2 is FQNEAQ (reference sequence). CDR3 size: 19 residues. CDR3 loop: CASSLAQSHWGSRNQPQHF. The CDR3 DNA follows: TGTGCCAGCAGCTTAGCGCAGAGCCATTGGGGGAGCCGCAATCAGCCCCAGCATTTT.

The chain carries TRBV6-5 and TRBJ1-6, with D possibly matching TRBD1 (5 bases). Germline V lookup: CDR1 MNHEY, CDR2 SVGAGI. This CDR3 is built from 16 residues. The CDR3 sequence is CATRGVPSSYNSPLHF. The DNA for the CDR3 is TGTGCTACCCGAGGGGTCCCTTCCTCCTATAATTCACCCCTCCACTTT.

The chain links TRBV20-1 to TRBJ2-5; tentatively, D is TRBD2 (6 bases). CDR1 is DFQATT and CDR2 is SNEGSKA in the germline V gene (reference sequence). Trimming shortened V by 5 bases and J by 4 bases, and 14 bases separated the two germline ends. This CDR3 has 13 residues. CDR3 amino acids: CSAARGRPETQYF. The CDR3, as DNA: TGCAGTGCTGCGCGGGGACGGCCAGAGACCCAGTACTTC.

This clonotype turned up a few times. This sequence joins TRBV7-9 and TRBJ1-1; D gene unclear. The length of the CDR3 is 14 residues. Germline V gives CDR1 SEHNR, CDR2 FQNEAQ (reference sequence). V was trimmed by 4 bases and J by 6 bases, leaving 15 bases between them. The CDR3 DNA is TGTGCCAGCAGCTCCCGCGTTAGTATCGCTGAAGCTTTCTTT. Encoded protein: CASSSRVSIAEAFF.

This clonotype has a count of ten or more. The chain links TRBV7-2 to TRBJ2-4; D gene ambiguous. CDR1 is SGHTA and CDR2 is FQGNSA in the germline V gene. V gave up 0 bases and J gave up 0 bases, with 9 bases separating them. CDR3 length equals 16 residues. CDR3 DNA sequence: TGTGCCAGCAGCTTAGCAAGTCAGGCAGCCAAAAACATTCAGTACTTC. It specifies CASSLASQAAKNIQYF.

The rearrangement uses TRBV4-1 and TRBJ2-7; no clear D gene. Trimming took 0 bases from V and 5 from J, leaving 11 bases between them. This CDR3 has 14 residues. Germline V gene sequence: CDR1 MGHRA, CDR2 YSYEKL. The CDR3, as DNA: TGCGCCAGCAGCCAAGAGGAAGCTACCCACGAGCAGTACGTC. This gives the protein CASSQEEATHEQYV.

This clonotype has just a few counts. V and J are TRBV30 and TRBJ1-2; unclear D gene. V was pared by 1 base and J by 7 bases, with 7 bases between. Germline-derived CDR1 and CDR2 are GTSNPN and SVGIG (reference sequence). This CDR3 region has 11 residues. The CDR3 coding sequence is TGTGCCTGGAGTGGCTGGGTTGGCTACACCTTC. Encoded protein: CAWSGWVGYTF.

The rearrangement joins TRBV4-2 to TRBJ1-4, with D unresolved. V was cut by 0 bases and J by 12 bases, with 8 bases left in between. CDR3 length: 12 residues. Per germline, CDR1 LGHNA and CDR2 YNFKEQ. CDR3 nucleotides: TGTGCCAGCAGCCAAGATCGGCGTGAACTGTTTTTT. It is translated as CASSQDRRELFF.

V and J are TRBV7-8 and TRBJ2-5; TRBD2 matches 8 bases. V was pared by 8 bases and J by 1 base, with 18 bases of the junction left unmatched. CDR3 length equals 18 residues. Germline V CDR1 and CDR2: SGHVS, FQNEAQ. In nucleotides, the CDR3 is TGTGCCAGCTGCAAGACCTACCCTGGCGGGGGGATCCAAGAGACCCAGTACTTC. Amino acid sequence: CASCKTYPGGGIQETQYF.

There are a few counts of this clonotype. The chain combines TRBV4-1 with TRBJ2-6, with TRBD1 matching 9 bases. This CDR3 contains 18 residues. Germline V gives CDR1 MGHRA, CDR2 YSYEKL. With V trimmed by 1 base and J by 3 bases, 7 bases remained unmatched. The DNA of the CDR3 is TGCGCCAGCAGCCAAGGGTACAGGGGGCTAAATGGGGCCAACGTCCTGACTTTC. It codes for CASSQGYRGLNGANVLTF.

This clonotype was found a few times. V and J are TRBV7-9 and TRBJ2-1; D possibly corresponds to TRBD2 (6 bases). Between the trimmed V and J ends, which lost 5 bases and 4 bases, there was a span of 12 bases. The germline gives CDR1 SEHNR, CDR2 FQNEAQ (reference sequence). CDR3 length: 14 residues. The CDR3 nucleotides read TGTGCCAGCAGCAATGCGGGACGGTACAATGAGCAGTTCTTC. This codes for CASSNAGRYNEQFF.

The chain carries TRBV5-1 and TRBJ2-1; tentatively, D is TRBD1 (6 bases). Trimming removed 5 bases from V and 5 bases from J, with 8 bases in between. The CDR3 runs to 12 residues. The germline CDR1 and CDR2 sequences are SGHRS and YFSETQ. The CDR3 sequence: CASRDSHNEQFF. CDR3 nucleotide sequence: TGCGCCAGCAGGGACAGCCACAATGAGCAGTTCTTC.

Only one count was recorded for this clonotype. The chain links TRBV10-3 to TRBJ2-3; D is unclear. The CDR3 length is 13 residues. The V end was cut by 11 bases, the J end by 1 base, with 13 bases between. CDR1 and CDR2 from the germline V gene are ENHRY and SYGVKD. CDR3: CAGRRSGTDTQYF. Written as DNA, the CDR3 is TGTGCCGGCCGGCGGAGCGGCACAGATACGCAGTATTTT.

This clonotype was counted at least ten times. The V call is TRBV7-3, the J call TRBJ2-3, with D unclear. CDR3 length: 14 residues. Germline CDR1 and CDR2: SGHTA and FQGTGA. Deletions cut 2 bases from V and 0 bases from J, with 6 bases between. CDR3 in DNA: TGTGCCAGCAGCTTAGGCTCTAGCACAGATACGCAGTATTTT. Amino acid sequence: CASSLGSSTDTQYF.

This clonotype was counted between two and nine times. This chain uses TRBV7-2 with TRBJ2-2, with D perhaps matching TRBD1 or TRBD2 (7 bases each). The length of the CDR3 is 15 residues. Germline-derived CDR1 and CDR2 are SGHTA and FQGNSA. Trimming stripped 5 bases from V and 5 bases from J, with 15 bases between. The CDR3: CASSTRQGGTGELFF. In DNA form, the CDR3 reads TGTGCCAGCAGCACCCGACAGGGAGGGACCGGGGAGCTGTTTTTT.

This clonotype was detected many times. The gene calls are TRBV7-9 and TRBJ1-1, with D hard to call. The germline CDR1 and CDR2 sequences are SEHNR and FQNEAQ (reference sequence). This CDR3 contains 12 residues. Trimming took 1 base from V and 6 from J, leaving 6 bases between them. Here the CDR3 reads CASSLGGPEAFF. Written as DNA, the CDR3 is TGTGCCAGCAGCTTAGGGGGTCCTGAAGCTTTCTTT.

The chain combines TRBV5-1 with TRBJ2-1; 11 bases are shared with TRBD2. The CDR3 runs to 17 residues. CDR1 is SGHRS, CDR2 YFSETQ, per germline. Trimming removed 4 bases from V and 9 bases from J; junction bases left unmatched: 15. The CDR3 sequence is CASSPTPLAGGSGEQFF. CDR3 nucleotides: TGCGCCAGCAGCCCGACGCCCCTAGCGGGGGGATCCGGTGAGCAGTTCTTC.

The chain couples TRBV20-1 to TRBJ1-4; unclear D gene. The V end lost 8 bases, the J end lost 4 bases, and 14 bases lay between the germline ends. In germline, CDR1 is DFQATT, CDR2 SNEGSKA (reference sequence). The CDR3 has 13 residues. The CDR3 loop reads CSTREALNEKLFF. As DNA, the CDR3 is TGCAGTACCCGAGAGGCCCTTAATGAAAAACTGTTTTTT.

The chain couples TRBV6-5 to TRBJ1-5; 8 bases map to TRBD1. Germline CDR1 and CDR2: MNHEY and SVGAGI. The CDR3 runs to 13 residues. V lost 5 bases, J lost 6 bases, and 3 bases stayed unmatched. The CDR3 bases are TGTGCCAGCAGTGTGGACAGGGCTCAGCCCCAGCATTTT. Protein sequence: CASSVDRAQPQHF.

A single count supports this clonotype. The J gene is TRBJ1-2, the V gene TRBV18; tentatively, D is TRBD1 (5 bases). Trimming cost V 4 bases and J 1 base, with 7 bases left between them. There are 13 residues in the CDR3. Germline V gene lookup returns CDR1 KGHSH and CDR2 LQKENI. The CDR3 nucleotides read TGTGCCAGCTCACAACAGGTTAACTATGGCTACACCTTC. It codes for CASSQQVNYGYTF.

This clonotype was seen repeatedly, ten times or more. The CDR3 reads CASSLSGGDQNIQYF. The CDR3, as DNA: TGTGCCAGCAGCCTTTCCGGGGGAGATCAAAACATTCAGTACTTC. The chain uses TRBV5-8 and TRBJ2-4; D possibly corresponds to TRBD2 (6 bases). The germline V and J ends were trimmed by 4 bases and 5 bases, with 16 bases remaining between them. Germline lookup yields CDR1 SGHTS and CDR2 YDEGEE. CDR3 length: 15 amino acids.

This clonotype has a handful of counts. The rearrangement joins TRBV6-5 to TRBJ2-4, with 10 bases aligning to TRBD1. The CDR3 has 12 residues. Trimming took 7 bases from V and 15 from J; bases not matched to a gene: 9. The germline V gene encodes CDR1 MNHEY and CDR2 SVGAGI. As DNA, the CDR3 is TGTGCCAGCAACCCGGGACAGGGGAAGCTGTACTTC. It specifies CASNPGQGKLYF.

This clonotype was detected a few times. This chain links TRBV24-1 with TRBJ2-2, with D tentatively TRBD2 (6 bases). The CDR3 totals 13 residues. The germline V gene has CDR1 KGHDR and CDR2 SFDVKD. Between the trimmed V and J ends, which lost 9 bases and 1 base, there was a span of 8 bases. Here the CDR3 reads CATSSENTGELFF. The CDR3 region has the DNA TGTGCCACCTCTAGCGAGAACACCGGGGAGCTGTTTTTT.

V is TRBV11-2 and J is TRBJ2-3, with D unclear. This CDR3 contains 13 residues. Looked up from germline, CDR1 is SGHAT and CDR2 is FQNNGV. Trimming left V 6 bases short and J 0 bases short, with 7 bases between. The CDR3 spells CASSLYSTDTQYF. The CDR3 DNA reads TGTGCCAGCAGTTTGTACAGCACAGATACGCAGTATTTT.

This clonotype has just a few counts. V gene TRBV7-2 combines with J gene TRBJ2-1, with TRBD2 matching 9 bases. V gave up 5 bases and J gave up 9 bases; unmatched junction bases: 14. The germline V gene encodes CDR1 SGHTA and CDR2 FQGNSA. The CDR3 has 16 residues. The CDR3 nucleotides are TGTGCCAGCAGCCCCCGTGGGCGGGGGGGCTCGGGTGAGCAGTTCTTC. Its protein product is CASSPRGRGGSGEQFF.

The rearrangement uses TRBV7-9 and TRBJ1-5, with TRBD1 matching 7 bases. The CDR3 consists of 17 residues. The germline gives CDR1 SEHNR, CDR2 FQNEAQ (reference sequence). V shed 5 bases, J shed 1 base, and the junction held 11 bases outside the gene matches. The CDR3 DNA follows: TGTGCCAGCAGCCAAGGGGGCGGGGCAGAAAGCAATCAGCCCCAGCATTTT. It yields the protein CASSQGGGAESNQPQHF.

This rearrangement joins TRBV7-6 to TRBJ2-3; 8 bases agree with TRBD1. The CDR3 is 15 amino acids. V shed 3 bases, J shed 2 bases, and the junction held 4 bases outside the gene matches. CDR1 and CDR2 from the germline V gene are SGHVS and FNYEAQ. The CDR3 spells CASSFQGAITDTQYF. CDR3 DNA sequence: TGTGCCAGCAGCTTCCAGGGGGCTATCACAGATACGCAGTATTTT.

A few counts support this clonotype. The V gene is TRBV4-2, the J gene TRBJ2-3, with 11 bases aligning to TRBD2. Germline V gene lookup returns CDR1 LGHNA and CDR2 YNFKEQ. V shed 4 bases, J shed 2 bases, and the junction held 8 bases outside the gene matches. The CDR3 contains 17 residues. The DNA of the CDR3 is TGTGCCAGCAGCCGAGTGACTAGCGGGGTGCCCACAGATACGCAGTATTTT. It is translated as CASSRVTSGVPTDTQYF.